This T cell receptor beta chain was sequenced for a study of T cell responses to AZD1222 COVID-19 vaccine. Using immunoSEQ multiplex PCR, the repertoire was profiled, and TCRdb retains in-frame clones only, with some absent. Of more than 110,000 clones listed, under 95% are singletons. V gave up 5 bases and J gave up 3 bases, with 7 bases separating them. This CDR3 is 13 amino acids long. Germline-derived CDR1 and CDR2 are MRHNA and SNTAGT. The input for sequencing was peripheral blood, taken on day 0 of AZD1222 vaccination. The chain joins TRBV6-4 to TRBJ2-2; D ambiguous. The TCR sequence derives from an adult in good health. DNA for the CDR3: TGTGCCAGCAGTTCAGGCCACACCGGGGAGCTGTTTTTT. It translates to CASSSGHTGELFF.